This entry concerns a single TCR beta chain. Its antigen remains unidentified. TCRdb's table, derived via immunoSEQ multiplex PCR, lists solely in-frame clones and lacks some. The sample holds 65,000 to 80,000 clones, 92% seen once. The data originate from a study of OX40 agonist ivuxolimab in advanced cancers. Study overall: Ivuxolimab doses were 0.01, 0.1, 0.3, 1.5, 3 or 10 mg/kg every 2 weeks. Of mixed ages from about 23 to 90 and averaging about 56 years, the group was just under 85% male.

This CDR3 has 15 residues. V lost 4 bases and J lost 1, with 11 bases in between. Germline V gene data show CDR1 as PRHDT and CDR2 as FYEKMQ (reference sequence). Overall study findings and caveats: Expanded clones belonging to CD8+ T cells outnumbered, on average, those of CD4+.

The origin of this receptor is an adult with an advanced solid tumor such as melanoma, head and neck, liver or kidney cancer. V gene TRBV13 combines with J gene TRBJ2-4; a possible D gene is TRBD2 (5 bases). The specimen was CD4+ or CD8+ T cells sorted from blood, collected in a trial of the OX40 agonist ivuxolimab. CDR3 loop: CASSSRWRAKNIQYF. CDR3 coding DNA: TGTGCCAGCAGCTCTAGGTGGAGGGCCAAAAACATTCAGTACTTC.